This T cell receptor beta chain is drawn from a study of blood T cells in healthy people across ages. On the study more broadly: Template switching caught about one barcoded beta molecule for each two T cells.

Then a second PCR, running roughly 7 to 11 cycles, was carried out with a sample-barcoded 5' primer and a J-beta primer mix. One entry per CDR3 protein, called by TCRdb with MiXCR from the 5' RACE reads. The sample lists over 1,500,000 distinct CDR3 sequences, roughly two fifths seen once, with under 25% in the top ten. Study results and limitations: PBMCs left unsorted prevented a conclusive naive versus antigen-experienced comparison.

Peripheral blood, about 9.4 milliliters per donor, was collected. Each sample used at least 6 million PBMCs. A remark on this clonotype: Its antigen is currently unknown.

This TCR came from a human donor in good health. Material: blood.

The CDR3 region has the DNA TGTGCCAGCAGTTTCCTCGGGCCCGGGGGACAGGAGACCCAGTACTTC. Protein: CASSFLGPGGQETQYF. This chain joins TRBV12-3 or TRBV12-4 and TRBJ2-5, with a tentative D call TRBD1 (7 bases). The germline V and J ends were trimmed by 3 bases and 5 bases, with 19 bases remaining between them. The CDR3 has 16 amino acids.